This T cell receptor (beta chain) is from a study of shared clonotypes between healthy human individuals. This clone was found once. No antigen is known for it. Study results and limitations: Shared clonotypes: about 5.3% naive CD4, 3.5% to 4% naive CD8, about 2.5% memory CD4, around 0.4% memory CD8. Relative to clonotypes present in all four donors, those not shared had lower generation probabilities.

Trimming took 7 bases from V and 5 from J; bases not matched to a gene: 6. Germline CDR1 is SQVTM and CDR2 is ANQGSEA. The CDR3 contains 12 residues. The assay was immunoSEQ multiplex PCR, and TCRdb's table has in-frame clones only and misses some. The sample holds about 2.3 million clones, approximately 93% seen once. The chain uses TRBV29-1 and TRBJ2-5, with 8 bases matching TRBD2. The source is a man younger than 35 in good health. Some clones in this sample may be carry-over from other donors' samples. The sequenced sample was naive CD4+ T cells from PBMCs. The subset: CD45RA+ positively selected. The CDR3 region has the DNA TGCAGCGCCACGGGGGGGGTGGAGACCCAGTACTTC. It translates to CSATGGVETQYF. The full variable domain, rest sourced from reference TRBV29-1 and TRBJ2-5, is SAVISQKPSRDICQRGTSLTIQCQVDSQVTMMFWYRQQPGQSLTLIATANQGSEATYESGFVIDKFPISRPNLTFSTLTVSNMSPEDSSIYLCSATGGVETQYFGPGTRLLVL.